This entry lists 21 T cell receptor beta chains sequenced from one sample in a study of Ad26.COV2.S vaccination and SARS-CoV-2 variants. Clones were sequenced by immunoSEQ multiplex PCR, and TCRdb holds only the in-frame ones, with some missing. The sample consists of more than 400,000 clones, about nine tenths of them appearing once. Treatment of the sample: over 15 received Ad26.COV2.S at low or high dose, single or two shots; 5 received placebo; per-sample allocation not given. Vaccine and placebo recipients were sampled on day 63 after the first injection. Sequencing was performed on peripheral blood, taken in a trial of Ad26.COV2.S vaccine versus placebo. The receptor set was obtained from a person aged 18-65 years who received the Ad26.COV2.S COVID-19 vaccine or a placebo.

The chain carries TRBV19 and TRBJ1-1, with 8 bases aligning to TRBD1. This CDR3 is built from 13 residues. Germline CDR1 and CDR2: LNHDA and SQIVND (reference sequence). With 5 bases clipped from V and 5 bases from J, the junction kept 4 bases outside the gene matches. The CDR3 DNA reads TGTGCCAGTAGTTCGACAGGGGCAACTGAAGCTTTCTTT. It specifies CASSSTGATEAFF.

The chain couples TRBV7-2 to TRBJ2-3, with TRBD2 matching 7 bases. With V trimmed by 5 bases and J by 3 bases, 8 bases remained unmatched. This CDR3 is 15 amino acids long. Germline CDR1 and CDR2: SGHTA and FQGNSA. CDR3 sequence: CASSPGLPPTDTQYF. CDR3 nucleotides: TGTGCCAGCAGCCCGGGACTACCCCCGACAGATACGCAGTATTTT.

The V call is TRBV11-2, the J call TRBJ1-6; D is undetermined. The CDR3 contains 16 residues. Germline-derived CDR1 and CDR2 are SGHAT and FQNNGV. V lost 1 base and J lost 10, with 17 bases in between. CDR3 residues: CASSLATERNRSPLHF. The DNA for the CDR3 is TGTGCCAGCAGCTTAGCCACAGAGAGGAATAGGTCACCCCTCCACTTT.

The chain carries TRBV7-9 and TRBJ1-3, with a tentative D call TRBD1 (6 bases). CDR1 is SEHNR, CDR2 FQNEAQ, per germline (reference sequence). CDR3 length equals 17 residues. Trimming took 4 bases from V and 2 from J, leaving 18 bases between them. The CDR3 coding sequence is TGTGCCAGCAGCTCCCCTAGGGGGGCCAGCACTGGAAACACCATATATTTT. This translates into CASSSPRGASTGNTIYF.

The V and J genes are TRBV28 and TRBJ2-1, with 7 bases identical to TRBD1. Germline V gene data show CDR1 as MDHEN and CDR2 as SYDVKM. Unmatched junction bases numbered 11, after V lost 6 bases and J lost 0 bases. The CDR3 totals 17 residues. The DNA of the CDR3 is TGTGCCAGCAGCTTACATCGGGGACAGAGCTCCTACAATGAGCAGTTCTTC. This translates into CASSLHRGQSSYNEQFF. The whole variable domain, filled in from reference TRBV28 and TRBJ2-1, reads DVKVTQSSRYLVKRTGEKVFLECVQDMDHENMFWYRQDPGLGLRLIYFSYDVKMKEKGDIPEGYSVSREKKERFSLILESASTNQTSMYLCASSLHRGQSSYNEQFFGPGTRLTVL.

The chain combines TRBV2 with TRBJ2-5; 8 nucleotides align to TRBD2. Germline V gene lookup returns CDR1 SNHLY and CDR2 FYNNEI. The CDR3 sequence is 15 residues long. V shed 0 bases, J shed 9 bases, and the junction held 9 bases outside the gene matches. For the CDR3, the DNA is TGTGCCAGCAGTGAAGCCCGCGGGGGGACCGGGTCCCAGTACTTC. Amino acid sequence: CASSEARGGTGSQYF.

The V gene is TRBV7-9, the J gene TRBJ2-5; D is unresolved. The CDR3 is 15 residues long. Per germline, CDR1 SEHNR and CDR2 FQNEAQ (reference sequence). V was pared by 0 bases and J by 2 bases, with 10 bases between. The CDR3 DNA reads TGTGCCAGCAGCTTAGCGCTCGGGTTACAAGAGACCCAGTACTTC. It specifies CASSLALGLQETQYF.

V gene TRBV5-1 combines with J gene TRBJ1-2; no clear D. The CDR3 contains 13 residues. CDR1 and CDR2 (germline): SGHRS, YFSETQ. V lost 3 bases, J lost 8 bases, and 14 bases lay in between. In nucleotides, the CDR3 is TGCGCCAGCAGCTCAAGCTCGGAACGGGGCTACACCTTC. This gives the protein CASSSSSERGYTF.

CDR3: CASSHRQTMNTEAFF. The CDR3 DNA reads TGTGCCAGCAGCCACCGTCAGACGATGAACACTGAAGCTTTCTTT. This chain links TRBV13 with TRBJ1-1; D ambiguous. CDR3 length equals 15 residues. With 5 bases removed from V and 0 bases from J, the gap between germline ends came to 13 bases. The germline V gene has CDR1 PRHDT and CDR2 FYEKMQ (reference sequence).

This chain links TRBV5-4 with TRBJ2-7, with a weak D call TRBD1 (6 bases). This CDR3 spans 14 amino acids. The V gene's germline CDR1 is SGHNT and CDR2 YYREEE (reference sequence). V dropped 3 bases and J dropped 4 bases, with 14 bases sitting between them. CDR3 amino acids: CASSWGQPPYEQYF. The DNA for the CDR3 is TGTGCCAGCAGCTGGGGGCAACCTCCTTACGAGCAGTACTTC.

The chain has TRBV11-2 and TRBJ2-5; the match to TRBD2 covers 12 bases. The trim removed 0 bases at V and 2 bases at J, leaving 1 base unmatched. The CDR3 consists of 16 residues. CDR1 is SGHAT and CDR2 is FQNNGV in the germline V gene. DNA of the CDR3: TGTGCCAGCAGCTTAGATCTAGCGGGGGGGCAAGAGACCCAGTACTTC. Its protein is CASSLDLAGGQETQYF.

J is TRBJ1-1 and V is TRBV18; unclear D gene. There are 15 residues in the CDR3. V was shortened by 0 bases and J by 1 base, with 9 bases between the two germline ends. Germline V gene lookup returns CDR1 KGHSH and CDR2 LQKENI. Here the CDR3 DNA reads TGTGCCAGCTCACCACCGGCCAATTGGAACACTGAAGCTTTCTTT. Amino acid sequence: CASSPPANWNTEAFF.

V is TRBV9 and J is TRBJ1-6; D unclear. The germline V and J ends were trimmed by 0 bases and 11 bases, with 15 bases remaining between them. There are 15 residues in the CDR3. Germline V gene data show CDR1 as SGDLS and CDR2 as YYNGEE. CDR3 nucleotide sequence: TGTGCCAGCAGCGTAGGGGGAACACCACGGGCACCCCTCCACTTT. Its protein product is CASSVGGTPRAPLHF.

V gene TRBV15 combines with J gene TRBJ1-5; D is perhaps TRBD1 (5 bases). V gave up 0 bases and J gave up 11 bases, with 17 bases separating them. Germline V gene lookup returns CDR1 LNHNV and CDR2 YYDKDF (reference sequence). The CDR3 extends over 15 amino acids. The chain's CDR3 is CATSRDSQGGGAQHF. CDR3 DNA sequence: TGTGCCACCAGCAGAGATAGCCAGGGCGGAGGGGCCCAGCATTTT.

The V call is TRBV28, the J call TRBJ2-3; perhaps TRBD2 as D (5 bases). The CDR3 totals 14 residues. V was clipped by 3 bases and J by 0 bases, with 7 bases between them. In germline, CDR1 is MDHEN, CDR2 SYDVKM. The CDR3 spells CASSFGVSTDTQYF. CDR3 DNA: TGTGCCAGCAGTTTCGGGGTAAGCACAGATACGCAGTATTTT.

The chain employs TRBV11-2 and TRBJ1-2; 7 bases map to TRBD1. The CDR3 is 14 amino acids. V was pared by 1 base and J by 5 bases, with 4 bases of the junction left unmatched. The germline gives CDR1 SGHAT, CDR2 FQNNGV. This chain's CDR3 is CASSLGPGGYGYTF. The CDR3 coding sequence is TGTGCCAGCAGCTTAGGTCCAGGGGGTTATGGCTACACCTTC.

V is TRBV6-9 and J is TRBJ2-1; D gene unclear. The CDR3 consists of 16 residues. The ends were cut back, 2 bases at V and 5 bases at J, with 16 bases in the middle. CDR1 is MNHGY, CDR2 SVAAGI, per germline. The CDR3 DNA sequence: TGTGCCAGCAGTTATACCTATTCCGGACGTCACAATGAGCAGTTCTTC. It encodes CASSYTYSGRHNEQFF.

In this sample, this clone turned up a few times. The gene calls are TRBV4-1 and TRBJ2-3; possible D gene TRBD2, 6 bases. V was shortened by 8 bases and J by 4 bases, with 19 bases between the two germline ends. Germline V gene sequence: CDR1 MGHRA, CDR2 YSYEKL. CDR3 length equals 15 residues. The CDR3: CASSGGVTPADTQYF. CDR3 nucleotide sequence: TGCGCCAGCTCCGGCGGGGTGACGCCCGCAGATACGCAGTATTTT.

This chain joins TRBV19 and TRBJ1-1; 10 nucleotides match TRBD1. Germline V lookup: CDR1 LNHDA, CDR2 SQIVND (reference sequence). The V segment lost 7 bases and the J segment 11 bases; nucleotides outside the gene matches: 13. The CDR3 spans 14 residues. The CDR3 DNA follows: TGTGCCAGTAAGGGCCGGGACAGGGGTATGAAGGCTTTCTTT. Its translation is CASKGRDRGMKAFF. Full variable domain (missing parts from reference TRBV19 and TRBJ1-1): DGGITQSPKYLFRKEGQNVTLSCEQNLNHDAMYWYRQDPGQGLRLIYYSQIVNDFQKGDIAEGYSVSREKKESFPLTVTSAQKNPTAFYLCASKGRDRGMKAFFGQGTRLTVV.

The V gene is TRBV10-2, the J gene TRBJ2-7; 7 nucleotides line up with TRBD2. This CDR3 region has 15 residues. The V segment lost 6 bases and the J segment 7 bases; nucleotides outside the gene matches: 15. From germline, CDR1 is WSHSY and CDR2 SAAADI. CDR3 bases: TGCGCCAGCAGGGTGGGGGGGACGCCAAGGGAGGAGCAGTACTTC. As protein: CASRVGGTPREEQYF.

The chain recombines TRBV25-1 with TRBJ1-2; 9 bases fit TRBD1. V lost 2 bases, J lost 6 bases, and 10 bases stayed unmatched. Germline CDR1 is MGHDK and CDR2 is SYGVNS. CDR3 size: 16 residues. The CDR3 protein is CASSETLGQGRDGYTF. Here the CDR3 DNA reads TGTGCCAGCAGTGAAACCCTCGGACAGGGGAGGGATGGCTACACCTTC.